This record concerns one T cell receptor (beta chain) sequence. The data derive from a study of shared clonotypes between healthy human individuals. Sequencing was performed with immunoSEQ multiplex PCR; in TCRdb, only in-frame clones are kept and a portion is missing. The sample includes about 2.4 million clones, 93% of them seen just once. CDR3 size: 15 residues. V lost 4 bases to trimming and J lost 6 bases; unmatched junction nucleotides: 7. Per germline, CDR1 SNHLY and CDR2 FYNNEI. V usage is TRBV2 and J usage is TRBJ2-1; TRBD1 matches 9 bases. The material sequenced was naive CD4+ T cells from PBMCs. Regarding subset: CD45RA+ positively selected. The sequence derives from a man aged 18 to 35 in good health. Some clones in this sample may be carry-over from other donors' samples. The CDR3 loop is CASSVSGQGFNEQFF. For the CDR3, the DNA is TGTGCCAGCAGTGTTTCGGGACAGGGCTTCAATGAGCAGTTCTTC.